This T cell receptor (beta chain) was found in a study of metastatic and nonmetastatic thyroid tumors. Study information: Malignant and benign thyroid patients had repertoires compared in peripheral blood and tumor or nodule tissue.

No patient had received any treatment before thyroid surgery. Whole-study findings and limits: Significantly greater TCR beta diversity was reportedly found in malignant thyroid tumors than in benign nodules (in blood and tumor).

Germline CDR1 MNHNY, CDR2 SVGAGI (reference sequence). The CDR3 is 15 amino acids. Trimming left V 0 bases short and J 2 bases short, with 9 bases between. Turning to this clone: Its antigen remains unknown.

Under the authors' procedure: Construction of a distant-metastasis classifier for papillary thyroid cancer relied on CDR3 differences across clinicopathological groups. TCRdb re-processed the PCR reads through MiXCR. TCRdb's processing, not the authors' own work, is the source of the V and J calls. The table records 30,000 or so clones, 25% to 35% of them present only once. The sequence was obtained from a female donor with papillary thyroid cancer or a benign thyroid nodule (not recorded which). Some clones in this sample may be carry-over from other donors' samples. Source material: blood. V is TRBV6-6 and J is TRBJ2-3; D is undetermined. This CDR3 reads CASSYSAPHTDTQYF. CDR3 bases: TGTGCCAGCAGTTACTCGGCCCCCCACACAGATACGCAGTATTTT.